Below are 13 T cell receptor beta chains sequenced from a single sample in a study of T cell responses to AZD1222 COVID-19 vaccine. Repertoires were generated with immunoSEQ multiplex PCR, while TCRdb's copy carries only in-frame clones and drops some. The table shows fewer than 95,000 clones, with 85% to 90% occurring only once. This specimen consisted of peripheral blood, obtained on day 0 of AZD1222 vaccination. These receptors all stem from an adult in good health.

The chain has TRBV7-2 and TRBJ2-5; TRBD1 might be the D (5 bases). V dropped 5 bases and J dropped 4 bases, with 17 bases sitting between them. Germline V CDR1 and CDR2: SGHTA, FQGNSA. This CDR3 has 15 residues. The CDR3 spells CASSPRAGNPETQYF. The CDR3 DNA follows: TGTGCCAGCAGCCCAAGGGCAGGGAATCCAGAGACCCAGTACTTC.

The chain has TRBV19 and TRBJ1-4; 9 positions agree with TRBD1. V shed 5 bases, J shed 7 bases, and the junction held 11 bases outside the gene matches. CDR1 and CDR2 from the germline V gene are LNHDA and SQIVND (reference sequence). The CDR3 loop spans 16 amino acids. The CDR3 sequence: CASSLLPGQGTEKLFF. The CDR3, as DNA: TGTGCCAGTAGTCTCCTCCCGGGACAGGGTACTGAAAAACTGTTTTTT.

The V call is TRBV28, the J call TRBJ1-4; a possible D gene is TRBD1 (5 bases). The V end was cut by 2 bases, the J end by 4 bases, with 23 bases between. Germline loops: CDR1 MDHEN, CDR2 SYDVKM. The CDR3 contains 19 residues. The CDR3 DNA reads TGTGCCAGCAGTTTACTTGGGGGAGAATCACCGGAGGTTAATGAAAAACTGTTTTTT. It codes for CASSLLGGESPEVNEKLFF.

The V and J genes are TRBV15 and TRBJ2-7; no definite D call. The CDR3 extends over 14 amino acids. With 0 bases removed from V and 3 bases from J, the gap between germline ends came to 9 bases. In germline, CDR1 is LNHNV, CDR2 YYDKDF (reference sequence). The CDR3 sequence is CATSRDRAVYEQYF. The CDR3 DNA follows: TGTGCCACCAGCAGAGATCGTGCAGTCTACGAGCAGTACTTC.

V gene TRBV28 combines with J gene TRBJ1-3; TRBD1 is a possible D gene (5 bases). Germline V CDR1 and CDR2: MDHEN, SYDVKM. The CDR3 loop spans 14 amino acids. V was pared by 7 bases and J by 4 bases, with 14 bases between. The CDR3 spells CASTLGGSGNTIYF. Written as DNA, the CDR3 is TGTGCCAGCACTCTTGGGGGTTCCGGAAACACCATATATTTT.

This chain joins TRBV29-1 and TRBJ1-3; maybe TRBD1 (6 bases). The CDR3 consists of 15 residues. V was cut by 1 base and J by 0 bases, with 10 bases left in between. CDR1 SQVTM and CDR2 ANQGSEA come from the germline V gene. The CDR3 sequence is CSVEARTVSGNTIYF. CDR3 bases: TGCAGCGTTGAAGCTAGGACAGTCTCTGGAAACACCATATATTTT.

The V gene is TRBV28, the J gene TRBJ2-7; 8 positions agree with TRBD1. Losses at the gene ends were 6 bases for V and 0 bases for J; bases not matched to a gene: 10. This CDR3 is 16 amino acids long. Germline V lookup: CDR1 MDHEN, CDR2 SYDVKM. The CDR3 sequence is CASSPAGGGSSYEQYF. The CDR3 DNA reads TGTGCCAGCAGCCCGGCAGGGGGCGGGTCCTCCTACGAGCAGTACTTC.

The V call is TRBV2, the J call TRBJ2-2; 7 nucleotides line up with TRBD2. Germline V lookup: CDR1 SNHLY, CDR2 FYNNEI. The CDR3 covers 16 residues. The ends lost 5 bases at V and 4 bases at J; junction bases unmatched: 10. The CDR3 DNA reads as TGTGCCAGCAGTAACCCCGGGACTATTATCACCGGGGAGCTGTTTTTT. As protein: CASSNPGTIITGELFF.

V usage is TRBV7-9 and J usage is TRBJ2-7; 8 bases match TRBD1. Germline CDR1 and CDR2: SEHNR and FQNEAQ (reference sequence). V lost 3 bases to trimming and J lost 5 bases; unmatched junction nucleotides: 3. This CDR3 is built from 13 residues. The CDR3 here is CASSLAGGHEQYF. The CDR3 DNA is TGTGCCAGCAGCTTGGCAGGGGGCCACGAGCAGTACTTC.

The chain has TRBV2 and TRBJ2-7; 9 positions agree with TRBD1. Losses at the gene ends were 6 bases for V and 2 bases for J; bases not matched to a gene: 5. CDR1 is SNHLY and CDR2 is FYNNEI in the germline V gene. The CDR3 has 14 residues. The CDR3 reads CASRDRGRAYEQYF. CDR3 bases: TGTGCCAGCAGGGACAGGGGTCGGGCCTACGAGCAGTACTTC.

The chain has TRBV9 and TRBJ2-3; weak D call: TRBD1 (5 bases). V lost 0 bases and J 5 bases, leaving 13 bases between the germline ends. CDR1 SGDLS and CDR2 YYNGEE come from the germline V gene. This CDR3 has 15 residues. The CDR3 DNA is TGTGCCAGCAGCGTAGCGGCAGGGAATGGAGATACGCAGTATTTT. Translation: CASSVAAGNGDTQYF. The variable domain in full, completed from reference TRBV9 and TRBJ2-3, reads DSGVTQTPKHLITATGQRVTLRCSPRSGDLSVYWYQQSLDQGLQFLIQYYNGEERAKGNILERFSAQQFPDLHSELNLSSLELGDSALYFCASSVAAGNGDTQYFGPGTRLTVL.

The V call is TRBV11-3, the J call TRBJ2-2; 10 nucleotides line up with TRBD1. Germline-derived CDR1 and CDR2 are SGHNT and YENEEA. After removal of 4 bases from V and 6 bases from J, the junction contained 8 bases not matched to a gene. CDR3 size: 16 residues. The chain's CDR3 is CASSSRGQGSSGELFF. CDR3 sequence (DNA): TGTGCCAGCAGCTCTCGGGGACAGGGGTCGTCCGGGGAGCTGTTTTTT.

J is TRBJ2-7 and V is TRBV2; 8 bases map to TRBD2. The CDR3 spans 14 residues. Trimming cost V 6 bases and J 2 bases; bases outside gene matches: 6. The germline CDR1 and CDR2 sequences are SNHLY and FYNNEI. For the CDR3, the DNA is TGTGCCAGCAGAGCCGGACTAGCCACCTACGAGCAGTACTTC. The encoded protein is CASRAGLATYEQYF.